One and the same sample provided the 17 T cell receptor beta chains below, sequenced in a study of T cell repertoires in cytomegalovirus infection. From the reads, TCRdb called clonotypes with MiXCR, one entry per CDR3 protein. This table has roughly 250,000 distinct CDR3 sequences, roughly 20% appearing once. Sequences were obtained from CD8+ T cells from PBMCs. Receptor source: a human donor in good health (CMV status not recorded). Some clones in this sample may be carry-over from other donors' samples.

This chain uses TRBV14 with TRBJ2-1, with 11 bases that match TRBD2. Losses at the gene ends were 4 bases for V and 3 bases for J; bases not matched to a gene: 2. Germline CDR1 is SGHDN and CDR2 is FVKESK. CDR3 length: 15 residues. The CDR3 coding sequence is TGTGCCAGCAGCCCACTAGCGGGGGACTACAATGAGCAGTTCTTC. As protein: CASSPLAGDYNEQFF. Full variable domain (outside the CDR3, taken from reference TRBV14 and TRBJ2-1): EAGVTQFPSHSVIEKGQTVTLRCDPISGHDNLYWYRRVMGKEIKFLLHFVKESKQDESGMPNNRFLAERTGGTYSTLKVQPAELEDSGVYFCASSPLAGDYNEQFFGPGTRLTVL.

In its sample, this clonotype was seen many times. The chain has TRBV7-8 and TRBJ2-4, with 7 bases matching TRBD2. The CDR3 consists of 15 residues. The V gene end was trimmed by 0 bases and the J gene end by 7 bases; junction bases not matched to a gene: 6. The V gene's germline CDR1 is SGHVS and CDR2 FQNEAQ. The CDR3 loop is CASSLAGGGGNIQYF. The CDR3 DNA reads TGTGCCAGCAGCTTAGCAGGCGGGGGAGGGAACATTCAGTACTTC.

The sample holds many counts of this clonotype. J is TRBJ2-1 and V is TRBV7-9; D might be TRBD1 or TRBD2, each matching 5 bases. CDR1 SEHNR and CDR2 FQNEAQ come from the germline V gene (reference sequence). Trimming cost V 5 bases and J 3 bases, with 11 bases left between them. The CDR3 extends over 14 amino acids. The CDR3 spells CASSPPRGYNEQFF. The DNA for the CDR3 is TGTGCCAGCAGCCCTCCGAGGGGCTACAATGAGCAGTTCTTC.

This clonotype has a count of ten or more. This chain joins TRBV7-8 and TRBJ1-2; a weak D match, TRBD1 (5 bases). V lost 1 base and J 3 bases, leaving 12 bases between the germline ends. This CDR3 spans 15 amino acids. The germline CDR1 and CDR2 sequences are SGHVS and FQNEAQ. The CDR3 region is CASSLGDGHDYGYTF. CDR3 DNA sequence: TGTGCCAGCAGCTTAGGGGACGGACATGACTATGGCTACACCTTC.

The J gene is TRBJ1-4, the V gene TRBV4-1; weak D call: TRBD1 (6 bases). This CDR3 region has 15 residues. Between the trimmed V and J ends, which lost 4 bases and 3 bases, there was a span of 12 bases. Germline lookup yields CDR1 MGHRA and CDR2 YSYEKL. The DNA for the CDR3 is TGCGCCAGCAGCCCTTGGGAGGGGGCTAATGAAAAACTGTTTTTT. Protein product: CASSPWEGANEKLFF.

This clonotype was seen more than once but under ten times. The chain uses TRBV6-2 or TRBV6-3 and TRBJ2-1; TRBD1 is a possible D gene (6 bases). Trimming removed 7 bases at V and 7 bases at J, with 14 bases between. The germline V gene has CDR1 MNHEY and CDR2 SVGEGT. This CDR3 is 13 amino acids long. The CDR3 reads CASTRGKGNEQFF. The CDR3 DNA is TGTGCCAGCACCAGGGGAAAAGGGAATGAGCAGTTCTTC.

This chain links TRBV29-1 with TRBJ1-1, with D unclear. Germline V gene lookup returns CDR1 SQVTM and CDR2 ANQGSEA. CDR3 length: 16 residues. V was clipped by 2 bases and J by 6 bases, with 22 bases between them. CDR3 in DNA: TGCAGCGTTGAAACTCCCATTCCCCTCGGGCGCGCTGAAGCTTTCTTT. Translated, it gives CSVETPIPLGRAEAFF.

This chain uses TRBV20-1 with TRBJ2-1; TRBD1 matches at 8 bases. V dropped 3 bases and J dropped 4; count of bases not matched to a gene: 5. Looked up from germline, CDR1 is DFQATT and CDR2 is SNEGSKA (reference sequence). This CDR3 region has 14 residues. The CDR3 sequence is CSASETGVYNEQFF. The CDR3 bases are TGCAGTGCTAGTGAGACAGGGGTTTACAATGAGCAGTTCTTC.

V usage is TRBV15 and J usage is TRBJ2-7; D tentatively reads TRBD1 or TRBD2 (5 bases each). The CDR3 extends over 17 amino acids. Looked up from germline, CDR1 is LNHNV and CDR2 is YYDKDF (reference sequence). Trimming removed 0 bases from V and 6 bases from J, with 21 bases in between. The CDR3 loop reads CATSREEWDGPMGEQYF. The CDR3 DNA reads TGTGCCACCAGCAGAGAAGAGTGGGACGGGCCCATGGGCGAGCAGTACTTC.

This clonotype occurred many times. CDR3 in amino acids: CASSPTYRDEQFF. The CDR3 DNA reads as TGTGCCAGCAGCCCAACTTATCGCGATGAGCAGTTCTTC. The chain recombines TRBV7-9 with TRBJ2-1; unclear D gene. The ends were cut back, 5 bases at V and 8 bases at J, with 13 bases in the middle. The CDR3 loop spans 13 amino acids. CDR1 is SEHNR and CDR2 is FQNEAQ in the germline V gene (reference sequence).

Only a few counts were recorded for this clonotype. The CDR3 nucleotides read TGTGCCAGCAGTGAAGCCGGGACAGGCCAAACAGATACGCAGTATTTT. Amino acids: CASSEAGTGQTDTQYF. The chain carries TRBV2 and TRBJ2-3, with 8 bases lining up with TRBD1. Germline-derived CDR1 and CDR2 are SNHLY and FYNNEI. The V and J ends lost 0 bases and 3 bases, in that order; junction bases with no gene match: 5. This CDR3 has 16 residues.

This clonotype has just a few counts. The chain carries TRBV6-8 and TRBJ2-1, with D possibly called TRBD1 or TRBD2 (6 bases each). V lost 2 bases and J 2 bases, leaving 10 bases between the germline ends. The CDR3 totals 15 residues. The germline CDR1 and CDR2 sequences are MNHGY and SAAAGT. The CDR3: CASSYRGGPYNEQFF. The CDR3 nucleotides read TGTGCCAGCAGTTACAGAGGGGGGCCCTACAATGAGCAGTTCTTC.

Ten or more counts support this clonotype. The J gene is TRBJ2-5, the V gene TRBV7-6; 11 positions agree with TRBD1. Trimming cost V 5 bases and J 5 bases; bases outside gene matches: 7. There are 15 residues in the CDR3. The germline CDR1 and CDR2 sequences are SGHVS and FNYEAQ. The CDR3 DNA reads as TGTGCCAGCAGCATCCGGACAGGGGGCACGGAGACCCAGTACTTC. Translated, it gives CASSIRTGGTETQYF.

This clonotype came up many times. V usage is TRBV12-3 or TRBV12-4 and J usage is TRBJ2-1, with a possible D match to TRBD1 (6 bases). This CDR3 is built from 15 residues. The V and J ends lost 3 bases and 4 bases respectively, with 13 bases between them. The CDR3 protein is CASSFGGIGYNEQFF. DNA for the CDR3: TGTGCCAGCAGTTTTGGGGGCATTGGGTACAATGAGCAGTTCTTC.

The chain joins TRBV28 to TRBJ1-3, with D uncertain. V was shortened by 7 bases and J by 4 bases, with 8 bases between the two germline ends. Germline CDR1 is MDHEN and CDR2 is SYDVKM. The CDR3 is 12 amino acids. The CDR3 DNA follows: TGTGCCAGCACAACAAAAGGAAACACCATATATTTT. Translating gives CASTTKGNTIYF.

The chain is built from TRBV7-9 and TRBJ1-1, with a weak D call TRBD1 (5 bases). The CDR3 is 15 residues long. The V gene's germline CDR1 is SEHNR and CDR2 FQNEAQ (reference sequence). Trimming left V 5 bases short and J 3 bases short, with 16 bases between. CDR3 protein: CASSPLTGGDTEAFF. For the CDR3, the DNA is TGTGCCAGCAGCCCCTTGACGGGAGGGGACACTGAAGCTTTCTTT.

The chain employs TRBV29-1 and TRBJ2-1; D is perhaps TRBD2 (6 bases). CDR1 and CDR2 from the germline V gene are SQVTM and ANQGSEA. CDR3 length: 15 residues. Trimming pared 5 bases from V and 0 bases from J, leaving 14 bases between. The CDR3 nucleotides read TGCAGCGTTCTGGGACTGGGATCCTCCTACAATGAGCAGTTCTTC. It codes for CSVLGLGSSYNEQFF.